The entry below gives a single T cell receptor beta chain sequence along with its context. The entry originates in a study of blood T cell repertoires in COVID-19. Study in general: Samples taken during acute and convalescent COVID-19 were collected in the United States, Italy and Spain. In each case, the material was cDNA or gDNA derived from T cells, B-cell-depleted T cells, or PBMCs.

CDR1 and CDR2 from the germline V gene are SGHRS and YFSETQ. V shed 2 bases and J shed 7 bases, with 21 bases lying between them. CDR3 size: 16 residues. Authors' methods: Reference gene primer amplification yielded estimated nucleated cell counts. Using immunoSEQ multiplex PCR, the repertoire was profiled, and TCRdb retains in-frame clones only, with some absent. V and J calls and clone size are given by that table; D and trimming were obtained from the DNA. Seen here are 270,000 or so clones, under 90% observed once, and the top ten hold roughly 8.6%. This chain joins TRBV5-1 and TRBJ1-1; D might be TRBD1 (6 bases). This receptor was taken from a human donor in a cohort sampled during active COVID-19. Sequences were obtained from peripheral blood. The CDR3, as DNA: TGCGCCAGCAGCTTTCTGATACAGGGCCCAGACAATGAAGCTTTCTTT. As protein: CASSFLIQGPDNEAFF.